What follows describes a single T cell receptor (beta chain). These data come from a study of blood T cell repertoires in COVID-19. Study summary: Samples of COVID-19 (acute and convalescent) were obtained from the United States, Italy and Spain.

The V gene end was trimmed by 2 bases and the J gene end by 7 bases; junction bases not matched to a gene: 6. Germline CDR1 and CDR2: KGHSH and LQKENI. The CDR3 totals 14 residues. Libraries were prepared by immunoSEQ multiplex PCR; TCRdb keeps only in-frame clonotypes and omits some of them. The data show roughly 300,000 clones, about 90% seen once. This sequence was found in a woman in her twenties or thirties who had recovered from COVID-19. Source material: PBMCs or T cells enriched from blood (not recorded which). The V and J genes are TRBV18 and TRBJ2-7; the match to TRBD1 covers 9 bases. The CDR3 region is CASSPEDRGGEQYF. CDR3 bases: TGTGCCAGCTCACCAGAGGACAGGGGAGGGGAGCAGTACTTC.